The subject of this entry is one TCR beta chain. No cognate antigen has been identified for it. No clone much larger than this one lies a single base away; base qualities are absent. Including cysteine and phenylalanine, the CDR3 has 15 amino acids. The kept DNA is CDR3 alone, 45 bases in frame from the first base. V drops 0 bases and J drops 6 bases, leaving 11 bases in between. According to the germline V gene, CDR1 reads LGHNA and CDR2 reads YSLEER. This record comes from a study of cytotoxic CD8 clonotypes in ibrutinib-treated CLL (dated by TCRdb to the early 2020s). General notes on the study: The cohort had 11 relapsed/refractory and roughly 15 treatment-naive patients; 17 to 18 were IGHV unmutated. On average, each sample yielded roughly 250,000 productive templates and 80,000 to 95,000 productive rearrangements. Cryopreserved peripheral blood mononuclear cells were obtained prior to treatment, at the time of response, and at either disease progression or sustained remission. Of the roughly 90 participants in the trial, about two dozen had longitudinal samples available. Partial responses were observed in about 25 patients and complete responses in 2; after a median follow-up of around 68 months, remission was maintained in 15 or so patients and progression was observed in roughly twelve. Samples at response were collected after a median of about 13 months of treatment, with a range of roughly 6 to 40 months. What the authors observed across the whole study: Public clonotypes were found to be uncommon and were observed to contract or remain stable during treatment; the increase in clonality was shown to reflect expansion of private clonotypes at ibrutinib response. Baseline clonality exceeded that of age-matched healthy donors and correlated strongly with circulating CD8+ T-cell counts. Clonality increased at ibrutinib response, stayed stable in sustained remission, and fell back toward baseline at progression. Sustained-remission and progressing patients did not have matched sampling times, and lymph node repertoires were not examined.

For TCR beta library preparation, approximately 2 micrograms of genomic DNA was extracted from cryopreserved PBMCs. Longitudinal blood samples from CLL patients receiving ibrutinib monotherapy were subjected to high-throughput TCR beta sequencing. Patients were enrolled in a phase 2 open-label single-center ibrutinib monotherapy trial. On a MiSeq, deep resolution sequencing aimed for a depth between 1 in 1 million and 1 in 200,000 T cells, with each clonotype covered around 9.2x on average. The immunoSEQ hsTCRB Kit was used to generate TCR beta libraries. The authors' pipeline ran thus. Data were analyzed with ImmunoSEQ Data Assistant and ImmunoSEQ Analyzer, with V, D and J genes assigned per IMGT definitions. Clonality, which ranges from 0 to 1, was calculated as one minus the normalized Shannon entropy of productive rearrangement frequencies. Only overrepresented clonotypes making up at least 0.05% of each patient's repertoire were included in the public clonotype analysis. Approximately 12 repertoires from age-matched healthy donors, obtained from immuneACCESS, served as clonality controls. The table was pulled from immuneACCESS by TCRdb, which kept in-frame rearrangements only. Such tables lose some clones; where checked, under half of the loss comes from unresolved V genes, and the rest has no known cause. The V and J calls and clone size are taken from that table; D and trimming were inferred from the DNA. The sample records around 310,000 clones, about 80% of which are singletons. The leading ten clones occupy 6.7% of the sample.

The receptor comes from a human donor with chronic lymphocytic leukemia. The chain is assembled from TRBV4-3 and TRBJ2-2; possibly the D gene is TRBD1, per 6 matching bases. Sample: PBMCs, taken before ibrutinib treatment. This receptor has the CDR3 CASSQDVRGSGELFF. The nucleotide sequence is TGCGCCAGCAGCCAAGACGTCAGGGGTTCCGGGGAGCTGTTTTTT.